The following is a TCR beta chain sequence with its context. The data were taken from a study of cytomegalovirus exposure and HLA in healthy donors. The CDR3 is 13 residues long. The germline V gene has CDR1 GTSNPN and CDR2 SVGIG (reference sequence). The study ran its PCR with 60 Vbeta and 13 Jbeta primers. Profiling relied on immunoSEQ multiplex PCR, and the TCRdb table lists in-frame clones only, not all of them. This sample has approximately 170,000 clones; roughly three quarters occur once, and the top ten carry under 9%. Donors were nominally healthy when sampled, though unrecorded immune exposures were likely.

The sample was PBMCs. The clonotype originates from a woman between 35 and 50 years old in good health and CMV-seropositive. The chain employs TRBV30 and TRBJ2-5; D possibly corresponds to TRBD1 (5 bases). The CDR3 DNA reads TGTGTCTCGACTGGGGCGGACCAAGAGACCCAGTACTTC. It translates to CVSTGADQETQYF.